This T cell receptor beta chain was profiled in a study of CD8 T cells in Susac syndrome. cDNA came from approximately 0.5 to 1 ug RNA primed by random hexamers. The authors amplified TCR beta CDR3 across 54 Vbeta and 13 Jbeta using immunoSEQ multiplex PCR. One entry per CDR3 protein, called by TCRdb with MiXCR from the immunoSEQ multiplex PCR reads. The sample comprises approximately 300,000 distinct CDR3 sequences, 70% to 90% of which are singletons, and under 0.2% rests with the top ten. The CDR3 extends over 15 amino acids. Deletions cut 7 bases from V and 1 base from J, with 15 bases between. From germline, CDR1 is MRHNA and CDR2 SNTAGT. From blood CD8+ and CD4+ T cells, the TCR beta chain was sequenced. Treatment-naive patients with stable or active relapsing-remitting disease were the multiple sclerosis controls. While CD8+ and CD4+ T cells were isolated negatively, TEMRA cells were enriched by FACS.

The source is a human donor with multiple sclerosis. The V and J genes are TRBV6-4 and TRBJ2-3; a possible D gene is TRBD2 (6 bases). Sequencing was done on a sample of CD8+ T cells from PBMCs. Here the CDR3 reads CASTPTSRGTDTQYF. In DNA, the CDR3 is TGTGCCAGCACCCCGACTAGTCGAGGCACAGATACGCAGTATTTT.